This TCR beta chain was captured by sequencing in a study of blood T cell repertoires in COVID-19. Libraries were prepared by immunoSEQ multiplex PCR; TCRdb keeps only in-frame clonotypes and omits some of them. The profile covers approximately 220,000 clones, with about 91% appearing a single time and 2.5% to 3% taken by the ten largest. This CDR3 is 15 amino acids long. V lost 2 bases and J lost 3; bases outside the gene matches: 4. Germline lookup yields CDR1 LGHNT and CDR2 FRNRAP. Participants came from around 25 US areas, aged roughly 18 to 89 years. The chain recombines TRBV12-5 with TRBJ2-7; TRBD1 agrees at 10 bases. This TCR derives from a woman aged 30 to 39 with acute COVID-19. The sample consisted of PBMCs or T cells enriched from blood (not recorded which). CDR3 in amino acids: CASGLTRTGGYEQYF. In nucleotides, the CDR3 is TGTGCTAGTGGTTTGACCCGGACAGGGGGCTACGAGCAGTACTTC. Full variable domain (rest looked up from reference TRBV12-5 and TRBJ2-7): DARVTQTPRHKVTEMGQEVTMRCQPILGHNTVFWYRQTMMQGLELLAYFRNRAPLDDSGMPKDRFSAEMPDATLATLKIQPSEPRDSAVYFCASGLTRTGGYEQYFGPGTRLTVT.